This T cell receptor beta chain was documented in a study of cytomegalovirus exposure and HLA in healthy donors. Study results and limitations: Analyzed later, most CMV-associated TCR beta chains appeared HLA-restricted.

With 60 Vbeta and 13 Jbeta primers, the PCR was carried out. Data came from immunoSEQ multiplex PCR; TCRdb stores just in-frame clones and leaves some out. This table has about 140,000 clones, under 85% appearing once. Germline CDR1 SGDLS, CDR2 YYNGEE. The V gene lost 0 bases and the J gene lost 0 bases, with 7 bases spanning the gap. This CDR3 comprises 16 residues. Turning to this clone: The antigen remains unidentified.

This sequence originates from a man aged 18 to 30 in good health and CMV-seronegative. Sequenced: PBMCs. J is TRBJ2-6 and V is TRBV9; no firm D call. CDR3 coding DNA: TGTGCCAGCAGCGTAGCTGCGGACTCTGGGGCCAACGTCCTGACTTTC. The encoded protein is CASSVAADSGANVLTF.